These 29 T cell receptor beta chains share one sample of origin, sequenced in a study of T cell responses to AZD1222 COVID-19 vaccine. Sequencing was performed with immunoSEQ multiplex PCR; in TCRdb, only in-frame clones are kept and a portion is missing. The table shows more than 110,000 clones, with roughly 90% occurring only once. Here the sequenced sample was peripheral blood, taken on day 0 of AZD1222 vaccination. Source of these receptors: an adult in good health.

This chain links TRBV11-3 with TRBJ2-3; D call uncertain. Looked up from germline, CDR1 is SGHNT and CDR2 is YENEEA. The CDR3 length is 13 residues. Trimming pared 1 base from V and 6 bases from J, leaving 8 bases between. The CDR3 spells CASSLVIGDTQYF. CDR3 coding DNA: TGTGCCAGCAGCTTAGTAATCGGGGATACGCAGTATTTT.

The chain recombines TRBV13 with TRBJ1-4; a possible D gene is TRBD1 (5 bases). V was cut by 5 bases and J by 6 bases, with 16 bases left in between. From germline, CDR1 is PRHDT and CDR2 FYEKMQ (reference sequence). CDR3 length: 15 residues. CDR3 protein: CASSPRGDRDEKLFF. DNA of the CDR3: TGTGCCAGCAGCCCCCGGGGGGATAGGGATGAAAAACTGTTTTTT.

J is TRBJ2-2 and V is TRBV28; possible D gene TRBD2, 6 bases. The CDR3 runs 15 residues. The ends were cut back, 5 bases at V and 10 bases at J, with 20 bases in the middle. CDR1 and CDR2 from the germline V gene are MDHEN and SYDVKM. CDR3 amino acids: CASSAPGTPSVELFF. The CDR3 DNA sequence: TGTGCCAGCAGTGCCCCCGGGACTCCAAGTGTGGAGCTGTTTTTT.

V usage is TRBV7-8 and J usage is TRBJ1-5; a weak D match, TRBD1 (6 bases). Germline CDR1 SGHVS, CDR2 FQNEAQ. Between the trimmed V and J ends, which lost 1 base and 5 bases, there was a span of 12 bases. The CDR3 contains 15 residues. The CDR3 nucleotides are TGTGCCAGCAGCTTAGGGTCAGGGGTAGATCAGCCCCAGCATTTT. Translation gives CASSLGSGVDQPQHF.

V is TRBV19 and J is TRBJ1-2, with 9 positions matching TRBD1. The CDR3 covers 16 residues. The J segment lost 4 bases and the V segment lost 3 bases, leaving 9 bases of the junction unmatched. In germline, CDR1 is LNHDA, CDR2 SQIVND (reference sequence). The CDR3: CASSIIGQGLSYGYTF. The CDR3 nucleotides read TGTGCCAGTAGTATTATTGGACAGGGGTTAAGCTATGGCTACACCTTC.

The CDR3 sequence is CASSCRDFSNQPQHF. DNA of the CDR3: TGTGCCAGCAGTTGCAGGGATTTTAGCAATCAGCCCCAGCATTTT. This sequence joins TRBV27 and TRBJ1-5; possibly TRBD1 for D (5 bases). Germline-derived CDR1 and CDR2 are MNHEY and SMNVEV (reference sequence). Trimming removed 4 bases at V and 0 bases at J, with 10 bases between. The CDR3 totals 15 residues.

This rearrangement joins TRBV19 to TRBJ1-6; TRBD1 aligns across 10 bases. CDR1 is LNHDA and CDR2 is SQIVND in the germline V gene (reference sequence). The CDR3 is 17 residues long. The V and J ends lost 3 bases and 14 bases, in that order; junction bases with no gene match: 16. The CDR3 nucleotides are TGTGCCAGTAGTATTGTCGGGACAGGGGCCGCAGGTTCTGCCCTCCACTTT. Translating gives CASSIVGTGAAGSALHF.

V usage is TRBV9 and J usage is TRBJ2-3, with D possibly being TRBD1 or TRBD2 (7 bases each). V was trimmed by 3 bases and J by 2 bases, leaving 22 bases between them. The germline gives CDR1 SGDLS, CDR2 YYNGEE. The CDR3 loop spans 18 amino acids. CDR3 loop: CASSAPPLGGGLTDTQYF. The DNA for the CDR3 is TGTGCCAGCAGCGCACCTCCCTTGGGAGGGGGCCTCACAGATACGCAGTATTTT.

The J gene is TRBJ2-3, the V gene TRBV7-6, with TRBD1 as a possible D gene (7 bases). Germline V CDR1 and CDR2: SGHVS, FNYEAQ. The CDR3 is 16 residues long. Between the trimmed V and J ends, which lost 6 bases and 2 bases, there was a span of 18 bases. The CDR3 DNA reads as TGTGCCAGCAGTCCATTCGCGGGACAGACCACAGATACGCAGTATTTT. It encodes CASSPFAGQTTDTQYF. Full variable domain (remainder filled in from reference TRBV7-6 and TRBJ2-3): GAGVSQSPRYKVTKRGQDVALRCDPISGHVSLYWYRQALGQGPEFLTYFNYEAQQDKSGLPNDRFSAERPEGSISTLTIQRTEQRDSAMYRCASSPFAGQTTDTQYFGPGTRLTVL.

To note about this clone: Other DNA variants within this sample encode the same CDR3. V gene TRBV19 combines with J gene TRBJ1-3; D remains ambiguous. Germline-derived CDR1 and CDR2 are LNHDA and SQIVND (reference sequence). The V gene lost 5 bases and the J gene lost 4 bases, with 3 bases spanning the gap. This CDR3 has 11 amino acids. The CDR3: CASSLGNTIYF. The DNA of the CDR3 is TGTGCCAGTAGTCTGGGAAACACCATATATTTT.

This chain uses TRBV10-3 with TRBJ2-3; unclear D gene. CDR1 and CDR2 (germline): ENHRY, SYGVKD. The CDR3 runs to 19 residues. The V end was cut by 0 bases, the J end by 3 bases, with 22 bases between. The CDR3 DNA is TGTGCCATCAGTGAGTCGGCCCTTAGCTTTTACGGTAATACAGATACGCAGTATTTT. This translates into CAISESALSFYGNTDTQYF.

CDR3 nucleotide sequence: TGTGCCAGCAGCCTCGAGTACGGTGGCTACACCTTC. Translated: CASSLEYGGYTF. This chain uses TRBV13 with TRBJ1-2, with D unclear. V shed 5 bases and J shed 7 bases, with 11 bases lying between them. This CDR3 region has 12 residues. Germline CDR1 PRHDT, CDR2 FYEKMQ (reference sequence).

The CDR3 DNA sequence: TGTGCCAGCAGTTTCGCGTGGGGGGAGCTGTTTTTT. It translates to CASSFAWGELFF. The chain recombines TRBV28 with TRBJ2-2; D ambiguous. CDR3 length: 12 amino acids. Germline assignment: CDR1 MDHEN and CDR2 SYDVKM. Trimming stripped 3 bases from V and 8 bases from J, with 7 bases between.

As concerns this clone: Additional DNA sequences in this sample encode the identical CDR3. The chain links TRBV27 to TRBJ2-2; no definite D call. CDR3 length: 13 amino acids. V was cut by 0 bases and J by 4 bases, with 3 bases left in between. Germline assignment: CDR1 MNHEY and CDR2 SMNVEV (reference sequence). This CDR3 reads CASSLSGTGELFF. CDR3 sequence (DNA): TGTGCCAGCAGTTTATCGGGCACCGGGGAGCTGTTTTTT.

The chain combines TRBV2 with TRBJ1-2, with 8 bases fitting TRBD1. V lost 4 bases, J lost 4 bases, and 8 bases stayed unmatched. Looked up from germline, CDR1 is SNHLY and CDR2 is FYNNEI. There are 15 residues in the CDR3. The CDR3 DNA sequence: TGTGCCAGCAGTGGGACAGGGCGAGAGGTCTATGGCTACACCTTC. Translating it yields CASSGTGREVYGYTF.

This chain links TRBV6-1 with TRBJ1-5; D is uncertain. This CDR3 has 11 amino acids. Germline loops: CDR1 MNHNS, CDR2 SASEGT. V lost 2 bases and J lost 7, with 3 bases in between. The CDR3 loop reads CASSERQPQHF. DNA of the CDR3: TGTGCCAGCAGTGAACGGCAGCCCCAGCATTTT.

This chain joins TRBV27 and TRBJ1-2, with 7 nucleotides matching TRBD1. CDR1 is MNHEY, CDR2 SMNVEV, per germline (reference sequence). The V and J ends lost 5 bases and 4 bases, in that order; junction bases with no gene match: 16. The CDR3 spans 17 residues. The DNA for the CDR3 is TGTGCCAGCAGTCTAAAAAGGGGAGACAGGGTCCTCTATGGCTACACCTTC. Protein sequence: CASSLKRGDRVLYGYTF.

The CDR3 sequence is CASSLGIQGSGEKLFF. CDR3 sequence (DNA): TGCGCCAGCAGCTTGGGAATACAGGGGTCGGGTGAAAAACTGTTTTTT. V is TRBV5-1 and J is TRBJ1-4, with 7 bases lining up with TRBD1. The germline gives CDR1 SGHRS, CDR2 YFSETQ. Trimming at V came to 0 bases and at J to 7 bases, leaving 9 bases not matched to a gene. The CDR3 loop spans 16 amino acids.

This sequence joins TRBV27 and TRBJ1-4; D perhaps matches TRBD1 (5 bases). This CDR3 is 16 amino acids long. Germline V lookup: CDR1 MNHEY, CDR2 SMNVEV (reference sequence). Trimming removed 3 bases at V and 0 bases at J, with 11 bases between. The chain's CDR3 is CASSLHRPATNEKLFF. In DNA, the CDR3 is TGTGCCAGCAGTTTGCACAGGCCTGCAACTAATGAAAAACTGTTTTTT.

Concerning this clone itself: Other DNA sequences within the sample encode an identical CDR3. This rearrangement joins TRBV19 to TRBJ2-3, with D maybe TRBD1 (6 bases). Germline V gives CDR1 LNHDA, CDR2 SQIVND (reference sequence). With 3 bases removed from V and 0 bases from J, the gap between germline ends came to 7 bases. The CDR3 has 14 residues. Written as DNA, the CDR3 is TGTGCCAGTAGTATCAGGGGTAGCACAGATACGCAGTATTTT. This codes for CASSIRGSTDTQYF. The whole variable domain, filled in from reference TRBV19 and TRBJ2-3, reads DGGITQSPKYLFRKEGQNVTLSCEQNLNHDAMYWYRQDPGQGLRLIYYSQIVNDFQKGDIAEGYSVSREKKESFPLTVTSAQKNPTAFYLCASSIRGSTDTQYFGPGTRLTVL.

The rearrangement uses TRBV4-2 and TRBJ2-5; D tentatively fits TRBD1 or TRBD2 (5 bases each). The CDR3 extends over 15 amino acids. Trimming removed 4 bases at V and 5 bases at J, with 17 bases between. Per the germline V gene, CDR1 is LGHNA and CDR2 is YNFKEQ. The CDR3 DNA reads TGTGCCAGCAGCCCTTGGGACGGACCCCTGGAGACCCAGTACTTC. Residues: CASSPWDGPLETQYF.

V usage is TRBV18 and J usage is TRBJ2-6; no reliable D call. The CDR3 runs to 13 residues. Per germline, CDR1 KGHSH and CDR2 LQKENI. Trimming stripped 6 bases from V and 2 bases from J, with 5 bases between. DNA for the CDR3: TGTGCCAGCTCTGGGGCTGGGGCCAACGTCCTGACTTTC. As protein: CASSGAGANVLTF.

J is TRBJ1-2 and V is TRBV5-4; the match to TRBD1 covers 8 bases. This CDR3 comprises 15 residues. The germline V gene has CDR1 SGHNT and CDR2 YYREEE (reference sequence). V lost 0 bases to trimming and J lost 4 bases; unmatched junction nucleotides: 5. CDR3 bases: TGTGCCAGCAGCTTGGGGACAGGGAGGGGCTATGGCTACACCTTC. Its protein product is CASSLGTGRGYGYTF.

The chain couples TRBV5-4 to TRBJ1-1; 7 nucleotides align to TRBD1. The V gene's germline CDR1 is SGHNT and CDR2 YYREEE (reference sequence). J gave up 1 base and V 1 base, and 7 bases lay outside the gene matches. The CDR3 has 16 amino acids. The CDR3 reads CASSLSGGVRNTEAFF. The CDR3, as DNA: TGTGCCAGCAGCTTGTCAGGGGGAGTCAGGAACACTGAAGCTTTCTTT.

The chain couples TRBV7-3 to TRBJ2-7; D remains ambiguous. CDR3 length equals 13 residues. Germline V gene sequence: CDR1 SGHTA, CDR2 FQGTGA. Trimming left V 3 bases short and J 2 bases short, with 8 bases between. The CDR3, as DNA: TGTGCCAGCAGCTTGACCAAAACCTACGAGCAGTACTTC. Its protein product is CASSLTKTYEQYF.

The chain carries TRBV24-1 and TRBJ2-6, with 7 bases fitting TRBD1. CDR1 and CDR2 (germline): KGHDR, SFDVKD. The V segment lost 4 bases and the J segment 0 bases; nucleotides outside the gene matches: 11. This CDR3 has 19 residues. CDR3 sequence reads: CATSEKGALVNSGANVLTF. DNA for the CDR3: TGTGCCACCAGTGAGAAGGGGGCGCTTGTAAACTCTGGGGCCAACGTCCTGACTTTC.

This rearrangement joins TRBV11-3 to TRBJ2-7; TRBD2 matches 7 bases. CDR3 length equals 13 residues. Germline assignment: CDR1 SGHNT and CDR2 YENEEA. Losses at the gene ends were 5 bases for V and 1 base for J; bases not matched to a gene: 2. This chain's CDR3 is CASSGGVSYEQYF. CDR3 nucleotides: TGTGCCAGCAGCGGGGGGGTGTCCTACGAGCAGTACTTC. Supplemented by reference TRBV11-3 and TRBJ2-7, the full variable domain reads EAGVVQSPRYKIIEKKQPVAFWCNPISGHNTLYWYLQNLGQGPELLIRYENEEAVDDSQLPKDRFSAERLKGVDSTLKIQPAELGDSAVYLCASSGGVSYEQYFGPGTRLTVT.

The chain uses TRBV10-2 and TRBJ2-7; D is undetermined. This CDR3 has 13 residues. From germline, CDR1 is WSHSY and CDR2 SAAADI. Trimming removed 6 bases at V and 5 bases at J, with 14 bases between. The CDR3 loop is CASRDLSAHEQYF. The CDR3 coding sequence is TGCGCCAGCAGGGACCTTTCAGCACACGAGCAGTACTTC.

This rearrangement joins TRBV3-1 (or the pseudogene TRBV3-2) to TRBJ1-1; D not certain. CDR1 LGHDT and CDR2 YNNKEL come from the germline V gene (reference sequence). The ends were cut back, 0 bases at V and 3 bases at J, with 8 bases in the middle. CDR3 length: 14 amino acids. The DNA for the CDR3 is TGTGCCAGCAGCCAAGAGGGAGATGACACTGAAGCTTTCTTT. As protein: CASSQEGDDTEAFF.